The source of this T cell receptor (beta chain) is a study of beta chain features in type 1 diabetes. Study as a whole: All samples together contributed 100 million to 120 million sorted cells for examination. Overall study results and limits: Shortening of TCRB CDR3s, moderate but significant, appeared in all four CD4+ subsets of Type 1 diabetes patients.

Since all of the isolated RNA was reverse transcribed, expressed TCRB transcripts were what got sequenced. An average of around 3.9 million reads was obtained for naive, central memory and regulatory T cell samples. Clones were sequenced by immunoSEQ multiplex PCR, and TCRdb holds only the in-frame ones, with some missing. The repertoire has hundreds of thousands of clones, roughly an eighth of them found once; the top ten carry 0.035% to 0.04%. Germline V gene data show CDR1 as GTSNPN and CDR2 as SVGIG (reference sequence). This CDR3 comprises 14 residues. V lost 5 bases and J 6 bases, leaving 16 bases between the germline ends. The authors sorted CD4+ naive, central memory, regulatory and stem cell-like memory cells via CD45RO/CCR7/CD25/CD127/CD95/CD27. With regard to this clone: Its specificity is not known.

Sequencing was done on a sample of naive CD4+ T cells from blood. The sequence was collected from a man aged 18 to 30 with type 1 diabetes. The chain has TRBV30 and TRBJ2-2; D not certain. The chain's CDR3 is CAWYRSGRAGELFF. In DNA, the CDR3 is TGTGCCTGGTACCGCTCCGGCCGGGCCGGGGAGCTGTTTTTT.